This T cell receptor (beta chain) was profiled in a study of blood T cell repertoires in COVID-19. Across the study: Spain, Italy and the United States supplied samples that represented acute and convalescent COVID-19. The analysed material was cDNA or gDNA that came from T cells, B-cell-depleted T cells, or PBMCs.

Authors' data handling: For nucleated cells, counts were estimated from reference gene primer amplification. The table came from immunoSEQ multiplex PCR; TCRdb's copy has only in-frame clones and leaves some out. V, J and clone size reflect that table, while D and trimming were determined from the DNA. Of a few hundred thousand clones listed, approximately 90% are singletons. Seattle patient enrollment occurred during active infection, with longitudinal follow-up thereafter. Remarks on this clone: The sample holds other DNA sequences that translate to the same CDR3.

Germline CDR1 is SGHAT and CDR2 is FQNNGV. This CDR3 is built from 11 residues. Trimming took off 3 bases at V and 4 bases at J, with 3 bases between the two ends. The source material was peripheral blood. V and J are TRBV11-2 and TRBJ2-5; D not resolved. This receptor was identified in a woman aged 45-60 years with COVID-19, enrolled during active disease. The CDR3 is CASSLAETQYF. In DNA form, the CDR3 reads TGTGCCAGCAGCTTGGCAGAGACCCAGTACTTC.